This TCR beta chain stems from a study of blood T cell repertoires in COVID-19. Study at large: The origin of the acute and convalescent COVID-19 samples was the United States, Italy and Spain. PBMCs, B-cell-depleted T cells, or T cells provided the cDNA or gDNA that made up the material.

This clone was recorded only once. The germline V gene encodes CDR1 SGHTA and CDR2 FQGNSA. The CDR3 is 14 residues long. V gave up 1 base and J gave up 2 bases, with 7 bases separating them. In the authors' workflow: From reference gene primer amplification, estimates of nucleated cell counts were derived. Libraries were prepared by immunoSEQ multiplex PCR; TCRdb keeps only in-frame clonotypes and omits some of them. That table gives V, J and clone size, and the DNA gave D and trimming. The profile covers 95,000 to 100,000 clones, with over 75% appearing a single time and around a tenth taken by the ten largest.

Material: peripheral blood. The rearrangement joins TRBV7-2 to TRBJ2-3; D is uncertain. The clonotype comes from a woman over 75 with acute or convalescent COVID-19. The CDR3: CASSLGQYTDTQYF. The CDR3 bases are TGTGCCAGCAGCTTAGGCCAGTACACAGATACGCAGTATTTT. The complete variable domain, with remaining parts taken from reference TRBV7-2 and TRBJ2-3, reads GAGVSQSPSNKVTEKGKDVELRCDPISGHTALYWYRQSLGQGLEFLIYFQGNSAPDKSGLPSDRFSAERTGGSVSTLTIQRTQQEDSAVYLCASSLGQYTDTQYFGPGTRLTVL.